These 12 T cell receptor beta chains share one sample of origin, sequenced in a study of shared clonotypes between healthy human individuals. Method: immunoSEQ multiplex PCR; TCRdb's copy keeps in-frame clones and lacks some. The table lists roughly 850,000 clones, roughly 96% of them singletons, with around 0.21% in the top ten. Naive-designated CD8 cells lacked CD45RO, were positively enriched for CCR7, and omitted terminally differentiated effector memory CD45RA+ cells. Material: naive CD8+ T cells sorted from blood. The receptors derive from a man aged 25-40 years in good health.

This clone is a singleton in its sample. The chain links TRBV5-6 to TRBJ1-1; D possibly corresponds to TRBD1 (5 bases). The germline V gene encodes CDR1 SGHDT and CDR2 YYEEEE. The ends were cut back, 0 bases at V and 4 bases at J, with 10 bases in the middle. The length of the CDR3 is 14 residues. The CDR3 sequence: CASSLGLGPTEAFF. CDR3 bases: TGTGCCAGCAGCTTGGGGCTGGGGCCCACTGAAGCTTTCTTT.

J is TRBJ2-1 and V is TRBV6-1, with D perhaps TRBD2 (6 bases). Between the trimmed V and J ends, which lost 9 bases and 4 bases, there was a span of 16 bases. The germline CDR1 and CDR2 sequences are MNHNS and SASEGT. This CDR3 comprises 14 residues. CDR3: CASAGTPLYNEQFF. The CDR3, as DNA: TGTGCCAGTGCTGGGACTCCACTTTACAATGAGCAGTTCTTC.

The sample holds one count of this clone. The chain uses TRBV13 and TRBJ2-3; D tentatively fits TRBD1 or TRBD2 (5 bases each). Germline-derived CDR1 and CDR2 are PRHDT and FYEKMQ (reference sequence). The CDR3 is made up of 14 amino acids. V lost 3 bases and J 3 bases, leaving 10 bases between the germline ends. CDR3 sequence (DNA): TGTGCCAGCAGCTTTGGGGGTTTAACAGATACGCAGTATTTT. Translation gives CASSFGGLTDTQYF.

The chain carries TRBV28 and TRBJ1-2; D remains unclear. The CDR3 has 13 amino acids. CDR1 is MDHEN, CDR2 SYDVKM, per germline. Trimming removed 8 bases at V and 4 bases at J, with 14 bases between. CDR3 DNA sequence: TGTGCCAGCTCCGCCGGCACCTCCTATGGCTACACCTTC. This codes for CASSAGTSYGYTF.

This chain uses TRBV5-6 with TRBJ2-7, with D tentatively TRBD2 (6 bases). The V end was cut by 0 bases, the J end by 2 bases, with 12 bases between. The CDR3 spans 15 residues. The germline V gene encodes CDR1 SGHDT and CDR2 YYEEEE. CDR3 sequence reads: CASSLGYGGTYEQYF. The CDR3 DNA reads as TGTGCCAGCAGCTTGGGGTACGGGGGAACCTACGAGCAGTACTTC. Using reference TRBV5-6 and TRBJ2-7 for the parts outside the CDR3, the full variable domain is DAGVTQSPTHLIKTRGQQVTLRCSPKSGHDTVSWYQQALGQGPQFIFQYYEEEERQRGNFPDRFSGHQFPNYSSELNVNALLLGDSALYLCASSLGYGGTYEQYFGPGTRLTVT.

This clone was counted once. The chain joins TRBV7-9 to TRBJ2-7; D unresolved. CDR3 length equals 13 residues. Germline lookup yields CDR1 SEHNR and CDR2 FQNEAQ (reference sequence). The V gene lost 5 bases and the J gene lost 3 bases, with 11 bases spanning the gap. Here the CDR3 DNA reads TGTGCCAGCAGCCCCAAGGAACGCTACGAGCAGTACTTC. This codes for CASSPKERYEQYF.

The genes are TRBV4-1 and TRBJ2-3, with TRBD1 matching 9 bases. CDR3 size: 16 residues. With V trimmed by 0 bases and J by 5 bases, 6 bases remained unmatched. The germline gives CDR1 MGHRA, CDR2 YSYEKL. Here the CDR3 DNA reads TGCGCCAGCAGCCAAGATAGGGACAGGGTAGGAGATACGCAGTATTTT. Protein product: CASSQDRDRVGDTQYF.

The rearrangement links TRBV29-1 to TRBJ2-2, with a possible D match to TRBD2 (5 bases). V lost 4 bases, J lost 4 bases, and 13 bases lay in between. CDR1 is SQVTM, CDR2 ANQGSEA, per germline. The CDR3 extends over 14 amino acids. In DNA form, the CDR3 reads TGCAGCGTTGTCGGTAGCGTGGGCACCGGGGAGCTGTTTTTT. Its translation is CSVVGSVGTGELFF.

DNA of the CDR3: TGTGCCAGCAACCTAGGAGGGTCCTACAATGAGCAGTTCTTC. Amino acid sequence: CASNLGGSYNEQFF. The V gene is TRBV9, the J gene TRBJ2-1; a weak D match, TRBD2 (6 bases). In germline, CDR1 is SGDLS, CDR2 YYNGEE. V was trimmed by 6 bases and J by 1 base, leaving 11 bases between them. CDR3 length: 14 amino acids.

The rearrangement links TRBV28 to TRBJ2-5; D is unresolved. The CDR3 runs to 13 residues. The V and J ends lost 7 bases and 1 base respectively, with 10 bases between them. CDR1 and CDR2 from the germline V gene are MDHEN and SYDVKM. Here the CDR3 DNA reads TGTGCCAGCATTTCGGGCGTCCAAGAGACCCAGTACTTC. Its protein is CASISGVQETQYF.

The chain is built from TRBV7-8 and TRBJ1-5; D is undetermined. This CDR3 has 13 amino acids. Trimming removed 4 bases from V and 4 bases from J, with 8 bases in between. Germline CDR1 SGHVS, CDR2 FQNEAQ. Here the CDR3 DNA reads TGTGCCAGCAGCTCCCGGCTTAATCAGCCCCAGCATTTT. Translated: CASSSRLNQPQHF.

The count of this clone is one. The chain is built from TRBV15 and TRBJ1-1, with D perhaps TRBD1 (5 bases). Germline V gives CDR1 LNHNV, CDR2 YYDKDF (reference sequence). The CDR3 consists of 16 residues. With 0 bases removed from V and 4 bases from J, the gap between germline ends came to 15 bases. The CDR3 loop is CATSRESQGVPTEAFF. As DNA, the CDR3 is TGTGCCACCAGCAGAGAGTCCCAAGGGGTCCCCACTGAAGCTTTCTTT.